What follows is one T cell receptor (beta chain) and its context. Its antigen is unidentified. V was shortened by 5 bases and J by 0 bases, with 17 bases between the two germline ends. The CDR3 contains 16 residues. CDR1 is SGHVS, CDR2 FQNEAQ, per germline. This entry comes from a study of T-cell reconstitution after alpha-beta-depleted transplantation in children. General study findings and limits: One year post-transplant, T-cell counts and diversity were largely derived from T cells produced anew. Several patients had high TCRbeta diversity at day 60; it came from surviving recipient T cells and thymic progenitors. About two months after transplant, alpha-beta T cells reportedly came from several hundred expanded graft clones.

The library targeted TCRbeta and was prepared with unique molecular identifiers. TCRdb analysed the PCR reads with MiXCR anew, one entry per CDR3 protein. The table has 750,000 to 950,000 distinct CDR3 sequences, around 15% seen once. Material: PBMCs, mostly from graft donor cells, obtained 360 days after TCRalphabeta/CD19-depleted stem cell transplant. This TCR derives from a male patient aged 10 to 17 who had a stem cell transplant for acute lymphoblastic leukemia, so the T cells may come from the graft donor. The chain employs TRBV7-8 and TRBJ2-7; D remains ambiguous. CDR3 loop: CASSPLPKPGSYEQYF. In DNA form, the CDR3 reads TGTGCCAGCAGCCCGCTCCCTAAACCCGGCTCCTACGAGCAGTACTTC. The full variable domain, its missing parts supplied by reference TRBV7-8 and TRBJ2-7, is GAGVSQSPRYKVAKRGQDVALRCDPISGHVSLFWYQQALGQGPEFLTYFQNEAQLDKSGLPSDRFFAERPEGSVSTLKIQRTQQEDSAVYLCASSPLPKPGSYEQYFGPGTRLTVT.